The next 17 T cell receptor beta chains were all read from a single sample in a study of human T cells and chemical hapten exposure. TCRdb processed the RACE reads anew with MiXCR; each CDR3 protein has one entry. This sample has roughly 260,000 distinct CDR3 sequences, with approximately 8.6% found just once. Time point: pre-sensitization, week 0. Treatment reported: therapeutic diphenylcyclopropenone sensitization with weekly scalp DPC. The input for sequencing was whole blood, taken in connection with sensitization to the hapten diphenylcyclopropenone (DPC). The receptor set was obtained from a woman between 40 and 50 years old with alopecia areata. Some clones in this sample may be carry-over from other donors' samples.

This sequence joins TRBV9 and TRBJ2-7; 8 bases line up with TRBD2. Germline V gene sequence: CDR1 SGDLS, CDR2 YYNGEE. The V segment lost 8 bases and the J segment 4 bases; nucleotides outside the gene matches: 14. The CDR3 has 15 residues. CDR3 sequence reads: CASSGGTSSEYEQYF. In DNA form, the CDR3 reads TGTGCCAGTTCCGGGGGGACTAGTTCTGAATACGAGCAGTACTTC.

The chain carries TRBV25-1 and TRBJ2-7, with D tentatively TRBD1 (7 bases). V lost 5 bases, J lost 7 bases, and 15 bases lay in between. The CDR3 runs 13 residues. The germline gives CDR1 MGHDK, CDR2 SYGVNS. The CDR3 nucleotides are TGTGCCAGCAGTCTAGGGGGCGCGGGGGAGCAGTACTTC. As protein: CASSLGGAGEQYF.

This clonotype was seen a few times. The chain joins TRBV7-9 to TRBJ1-2; a weak D match, TRBD1 (5 bases). With 1 base removed from V and 0 bases from J, the gap between germline ends came to 6 bases. Germline V gives CDR1 SEHNR, CDR2 FQNEAQ (reference sequence). The CDR3 is 14 residues long. As DNA, the CDR3 is TGTGCCAGCAGCTTAGAGACAGCTAACTATGGCTACACCTTC. The encoded protein is CASSLETANYGYTF.

In DNA, the CDR3 is TGCAGTGCCGACAGGGGGGCCAACGTCCTGACTTTC. Its protein product is CSADRGANVLTF. This rearrangement joins TRBV20-1 to TRBJ2-6; perhaps TRBD1 as D (6 bases). The CDR3 is made up of 12 amino acids. V lost 6 bases and J 4 bases, leaving 7 bases between the germline ends. Germline assignment: CDR1 DFQATT and CDR2 SNEGSKA (reference sequence).

The chain has TRBV9 and TRBJ1-5, with D perhaps TRBD1 (6 bases). CDR1 is SGDLS, CDR2 YYNGEE, per germline. The ends were cut back, 0 bases at V and 6 bases at J, with 13 bases in the middle. CDR3 length equals 15 residues. The CDR3 sequence is CASSVGQGISQPQHF. The CDR3 DNA reads TGTGCCAGCAGCGTAGGGCAGGGGATAAGTCAGCCCCAGCATTTT.

This clonotype was observed many times. The chain couples TRBV4-1 to TRBJ2-2; 8 positions agree with TRBD2. This CDR3 region has 17 residues. CDR1 MGHRA and CDR2 YSYEKL come from the germline V gene. V lost 1 base and J lost 5; bases outside the gene matches: 9. This CDR3 reads CASSQVAAGGGTGELFF. The CDR3 bases are TGCGCCAGCAGCCAAGTAGCGGCGGGAGGTGGAACCGGGGAGCTGTTTTTT.

Many counts were recorded for this clonotype. CDR3 DNA sequence: TGTGCCAGCACCTACGCCGGGGAGCTGTTTTTT. The encoded protein is CASTYAGELFF. This sequence joins TRBV11-2 and TRBJ2-2; D gene unclear. The CDR3 is 11 residues long. Germline CDR1 and CDR2: SGHAT and FQNNGV. V lost 7 bases to trimming and J lost 6 bases, with 6 bases between them. Full variable domain (outside the CDR3, taken from reference TRBV11-2 and TRBJ2-2): EAGVAQSPRYKIIEKRQSVAFWCNPISGHATLYWYQQILGQGPKLLIQFQNNGVVDDSQLPKDRFSAERLKGVDSTLKIQPAKLEDSAVYLCASTYAGELFFGEGSRLTVL.

This clonotype was found a few times. The rearrangement links TRBV4-3 to TRBJ1-1; possibly TRBD1 for D (5 bases). Germline V gives CDR1 LGHNA, CDR2 YSLEER. V was clipped by 0 bases and J by 4 bases, with 15 bases between them. The CDR3 covers 16 residues. The CDR3 spells CASSQDPTGWGTEAFF. CDR3 nucleotides: TGCGCCAGCAGCCAAGATCCTACAGGATGGGGCACTGAAGCTTTCTTT.

This clonotype was detected ten times or more. This chain uses TRBV4-1 with TRBJ2-1, with 11 bases identical to TRBD2. V lost 0 bases to trimming and J lost 10 bases; unmatched junction nucleotides: 11. The CDR3 contains 17 residues. CDR1 and CDR2 from the germline V gene are MGHRA and YSYEKL. The CDR3 here is CASSQELQGLAGGEQFF. In nucleotides, the CDR3 is TGCGCCAGCAGCCAAGAGTTACAGGGCCTAGCGGGAGGAGAGCAGTTCTTC.

This clonotype was recorded at least ten times. The chain recombines TRBV6-5 with TRBJ1-1; 7 nucleotides align to TRBD1. Trimming took 6 bases from V and 2 from J; bases not matched to a gene: 3. The germline V gene has CDR1 MNHEY and CDR2 SVGAGI. The CDR3 extends over 13 amino acids. The CDR3 region has the DNA TGTGCCAGCAGAGGGACAGTTAACACTGAAGCTTTCTTT. Its protein is CASRGTVNTEAFF.

In its sample, this clonotype was seen a few times. The chain links TRBV28 to TRBJ2-3, with D perhaps matching TRBD2 (6 bases). V lost 4 bases, J lost 0 bases, and 14 bases lay in between. CDR3 length equals 16 residues. From germline, CDR1 is MDHEN and CDR2 SYDVKM. The CDR3: CASSSPWRVSTDTQYF. CDR3 sequence (DNA): TGTGCCAGCAGTTCCCCCTGGAGGGTTAGCACAGATACGCAGTATTTT.

This chain links TRBV6-5 with TRBJ1-2; D is undetermined. Germline CDR1 MNHEY, CDR2 SVGAGI. The CDR3 has 14 residues. Trimming removed 2 bases from V and 1 base from J, with 8 bases in between. The CDR3: CASSYRQNNYGYTF. The CDR3 nucleotides read TGTGCCAGCAGTTACCGGCAGAATAACTATGGCTACACCTTC.

The V and J genes are TRBV5-1 and TRBJ2-1, with 7 positions matching TRBD1. The CDR3 has 17 residues. V trimming: 3 bases; J trimming: 2 bases; junction bases outside the gene matches: 11. Germline V gene lookup returns CDR1 SGHRS and CDR2 YFSETQ. The CDR3 reads CASSSMPGQAPYNEQFF. For the CDR3, the DNA is TGCGCCAGCAGCTCGATGCCAGGACAGGCTCCCTACAATGAGCAGTTCTTC.

There are a few counts of this clonotype. V is TRBV12-3 or TRBV12-4 and J is TRBJ2-4; TRBD1 agrees at 8 bases. The trim removed 5 bases at V and 4 bases at J, leaving 10 bases unmatched. This CDR3 comprises 16 residues. The CDR3 sequence: CASSPLDRARKNIQYF. Written as DNA, the CDR3 is TGTGCCAGCAGTCCGCTGGACAGGGCGCGGAAAAACATTCAGTACTTC.

The rearrangement joins TRBV5-1 to TRBJ2-1; TRBD2 aligns across 14 bases. CDR3 length equals 15 residues. The trim removed 4 bases at V and 8 bases at J, leaving 5 bases unmatched. Germline V gene sequence: CDR1 SGHRS, CDR2 YFSETQ. As DNA, the CDR3 is TGCGCCAGCAGCCACGGGACTAGCGGGAGTGATGAGCAGTTCTTC. This encodes CASSHGTSGSDEQFF.

This clonotype showed up just a few times. The CDR3 DNA follows: TGTGCCATCAGTGGGACTAGCGGTAAATCGGGCCAGCAGTTCTTC. This translates into CAISGTSGKSGQQFF. The V gene is TRBV10-3, the J gene TRBJ2-1; 10 bases line up with TRBD2. This CDR3 has 15 residues. Trimming at V came to 4 bases and at J to 11 bases, leaving 11 bases not matched to a gene. Germline CDR1 reads ENHRY; CDR2 reads SYGVKD.

This clonotype was seen a few times. The J gene is TRBJ2-7, the V gene TRBV12-3 or TRBV12-4; weak D call: TRBD2 (5 bases). The CDR3 extends over 13 amino acids. V was pared by 6 bases and J by 2 bases, with 11 bases between. Written as DNA, the CDR3 is TGTGCCAGCAGCCCTTGGACTGCCTACGAGCAGTACTTC. Translation: CASSPWTAYEQYF.